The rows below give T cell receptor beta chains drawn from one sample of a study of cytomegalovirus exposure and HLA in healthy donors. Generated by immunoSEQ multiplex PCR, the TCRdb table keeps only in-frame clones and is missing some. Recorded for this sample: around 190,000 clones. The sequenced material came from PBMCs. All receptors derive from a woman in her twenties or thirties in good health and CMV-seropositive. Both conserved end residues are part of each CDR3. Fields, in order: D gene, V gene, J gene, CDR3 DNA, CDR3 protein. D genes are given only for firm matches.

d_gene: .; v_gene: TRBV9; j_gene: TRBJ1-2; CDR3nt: TGTGCCAGCAGCGTAGACCCAGTTAACTATGGCTACACCTTC; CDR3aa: CASSVDPVNYGYTF
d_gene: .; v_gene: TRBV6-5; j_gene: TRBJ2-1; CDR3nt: TGTGCCAGCAGTTACAGACTTAAGGACTACAATGAGCAGTTCTTC; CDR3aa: CASSYRLKDYNEQFF
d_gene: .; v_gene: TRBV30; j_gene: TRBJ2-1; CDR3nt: TGTGCCTGGAGTCCACTTTGGGTCAGGTCCAATGAGCAGTTCTTC; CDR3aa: CAWSPLWVRSNEQFF
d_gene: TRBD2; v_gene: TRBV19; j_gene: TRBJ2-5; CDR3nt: TGTGCCAGTAGTATAGATGGGGGAGGGGAGACCCAGTACTTC; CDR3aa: CASSIDGGGETQYF
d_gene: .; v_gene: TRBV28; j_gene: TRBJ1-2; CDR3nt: TGTGCCAGCACCGACAGCTCTAACTATGGCTACACCTTC; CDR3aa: CASTDSSNYGYTF
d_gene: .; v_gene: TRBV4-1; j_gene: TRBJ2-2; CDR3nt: TGCGCCAGCAGCCAAGTCCCAGGCTTCACGGCCGGGGAGCTGTTTTTT; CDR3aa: CASSQVPGFTAGELFF
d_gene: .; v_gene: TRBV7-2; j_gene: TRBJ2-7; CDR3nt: TGTGCCAGCAGCTCGGGACTTATCCTAGGTCCCGAGCAGTACTTC; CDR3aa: CASSSGLILGPEQYF
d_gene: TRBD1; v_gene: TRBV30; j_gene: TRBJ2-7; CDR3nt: TGTGCCTGGAGCGTGTGGGGACAGGGGGAGCAGTACTTC; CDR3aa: CAWSVWGQGEQYF
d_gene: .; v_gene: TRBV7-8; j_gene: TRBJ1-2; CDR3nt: TGTGCCAGCAGCTTAGAGAGGATCTATGGCTACACCTTC; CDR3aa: CASSLERIYGYTF
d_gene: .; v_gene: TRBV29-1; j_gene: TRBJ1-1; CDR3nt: TGCAGCGCCAAGACAGCGAACACTGAAGCTTTCTTT; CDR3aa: CSAKTANTEAFF
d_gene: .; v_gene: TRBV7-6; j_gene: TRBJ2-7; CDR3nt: TGTGCCAGCAGCTTAGACCAGGGGTTTTCCTACGAGCAGTACTTC; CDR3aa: CASSLDQGFSYEQYF
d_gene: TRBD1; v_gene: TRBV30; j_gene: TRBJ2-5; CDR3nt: TGTGCCTGGGGAAAGGGGGCGGAGACCCAGTACTTC; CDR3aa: CAWGKGAETQYF
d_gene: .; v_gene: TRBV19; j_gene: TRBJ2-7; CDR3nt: TGTGCCAGTAGCACTGTGGGGACCCGAGGAGGGGGCCTCGAGCAGTACTTC; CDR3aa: CASSTVGTRGGGLEQYF
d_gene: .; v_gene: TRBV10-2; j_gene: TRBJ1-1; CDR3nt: TGCGCCAGCAGTGAGCTCGGGGGAGGGTACGAAGCTTTCTTT; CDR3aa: CASSELGGGYEAFF
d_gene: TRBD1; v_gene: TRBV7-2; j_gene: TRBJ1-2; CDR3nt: TGTGCCAGCAGCTTAGTGCGACAGGGGGTCGGCTACACCTTC; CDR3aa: CASSLVRQGVGYTF
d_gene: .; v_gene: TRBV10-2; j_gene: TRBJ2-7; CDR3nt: TGCGCCAGCAGCAGAACAGGGTTGGACGAGCAGTACTTC; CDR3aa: CASSRTGLDEQYF
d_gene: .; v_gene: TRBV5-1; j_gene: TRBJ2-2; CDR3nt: TGCGCCAGCAGCTGGGGGACACGATACACCGGGGAGCTGTTTTTT; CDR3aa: CASSWGTRYTGELFF
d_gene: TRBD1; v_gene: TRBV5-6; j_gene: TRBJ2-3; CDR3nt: TGTGCCAGCAACCTACAGGGGGATACGCAGTATTTT; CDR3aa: CASNLQGDTQYF
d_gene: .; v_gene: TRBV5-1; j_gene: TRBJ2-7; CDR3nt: TGCGCCAGCAGCTTGGTTACTGGGCTACCCTCCCACGAGCAGTACTTC; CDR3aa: CASSLVTGLPSHEQYF
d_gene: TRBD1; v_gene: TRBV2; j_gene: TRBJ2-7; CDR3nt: TGTGCCAGCAGGGGACAGGTGGGGAACGAGCAGTACTTC; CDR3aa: CASRGQVGNEQYF
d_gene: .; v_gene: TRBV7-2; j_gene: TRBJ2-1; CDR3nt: TGTGCCAGCAGCTTAGTGGGGGGATACAATGAGCAGTTCTTC; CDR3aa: CASSLVGGYNEQFF
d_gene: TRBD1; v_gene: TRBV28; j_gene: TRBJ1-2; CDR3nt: TGTGCCAGCGATCCTCTGACAGGGGGCTACACCTTC; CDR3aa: CASDPLTGGYTF
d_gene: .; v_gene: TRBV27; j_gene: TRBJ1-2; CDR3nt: TGTGCCAGCAGTCTAGGTGGTGAGGGCGCGGATGGCTACACCTTC; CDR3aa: CASSLGGEGADGYTF
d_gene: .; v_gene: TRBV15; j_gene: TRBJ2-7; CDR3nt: TGTGCCACCAGCAGGGGGAGGTACTCCTACGAGCAGTACTTC; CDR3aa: CATSRGRYSYEQYF
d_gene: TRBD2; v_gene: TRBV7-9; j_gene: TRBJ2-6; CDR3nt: TGTGCCAGCAGGGATCTAGCGGCCGGCTCTGGGGCCAACGTCCTGACTTTC; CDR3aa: CASRDLAAGSGANVLTF
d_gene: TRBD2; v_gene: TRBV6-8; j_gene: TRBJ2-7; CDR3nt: TGTGCCAGCAGTTACTCGGCGGGGGTTTCCCCGCAGTACTTC; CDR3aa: CASSYSAGVSPQYF
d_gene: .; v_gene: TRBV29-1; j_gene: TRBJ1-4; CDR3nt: TGCAGCGTTAGTACCCGAGGTTCGACTAATGAAAAACTGTTTTTT; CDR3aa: CSVSTRGSTNEKLFF
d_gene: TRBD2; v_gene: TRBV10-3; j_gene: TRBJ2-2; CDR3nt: TGTGGTAGCGGGGGAACGAACACCGGGGAGCTGTTTTTT; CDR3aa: CGSGGTNTGELFF
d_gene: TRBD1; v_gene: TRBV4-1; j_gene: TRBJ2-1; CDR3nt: TGCGCCAGCAGAAGAACTCAGGGGGCCGGGGGACCCAATGAGCAGTTCTTC; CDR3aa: CASRRTQGAGGPNEQFF
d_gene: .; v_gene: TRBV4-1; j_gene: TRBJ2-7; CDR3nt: TGCGCCAGCAGAACCACCGGACAGTTGGAGGCTTACGAGCAGTACTTC; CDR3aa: CASRTTGQLEAYEQYF
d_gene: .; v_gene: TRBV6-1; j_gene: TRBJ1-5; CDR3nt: TGTGCCAGCAGTGAAATTTGGGCCTATAATCAGCCCCAGCATTTT; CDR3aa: CASSEIWAYNQPQHF
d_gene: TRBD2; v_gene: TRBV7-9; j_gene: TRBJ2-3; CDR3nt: TGTGCCAGCAGCTCCCGACTAGCGGGAGCTACAGATACGCAGTATTTT; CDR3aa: CASSSRLAGATDTQYF
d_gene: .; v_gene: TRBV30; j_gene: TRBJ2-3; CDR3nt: TGTGCCTGGAGTGACCTCGACAACCGAGCGCAGTATTTT; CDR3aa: CAWSDLDNRAQYF
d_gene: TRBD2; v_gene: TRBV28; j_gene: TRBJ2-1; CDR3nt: TGTGCCAGCAGCCTGACTAGCGGGGGGACAAGGCAGTTCTTC; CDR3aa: CASSLTSGGTRQFF
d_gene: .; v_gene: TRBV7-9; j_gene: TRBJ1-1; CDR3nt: TGTGCCAGCAGCTTCAGGGGAGGGTGGAACACTGAAGCTTTCTTT; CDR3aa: CASSFRGGWNTEAFF
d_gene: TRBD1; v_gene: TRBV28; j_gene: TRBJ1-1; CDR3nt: TGTGCCAGCAGACGGGGACAGCAATACACTGAAGCTTTCTTT; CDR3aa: CASRRGQQYTEAFF
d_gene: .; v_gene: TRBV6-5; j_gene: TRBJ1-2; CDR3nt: TGTGCCAGCAGTTACTCGGGGGCAGGGCTAAACTATGGCTACACCTTC; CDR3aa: CASSYSGAGLNYGYTF
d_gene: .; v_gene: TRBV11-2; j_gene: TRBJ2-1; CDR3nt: TGTGCCAGCAGCCCTAAGCTACAGCCTAAGGCCAATGAGCAGTTCTTC; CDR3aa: CASSPKLQPKANEQFF
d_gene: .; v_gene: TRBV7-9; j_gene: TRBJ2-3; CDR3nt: TGTGCCAGCAGTCGACTGGGAGATACGCAGTATTTT; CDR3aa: CASSRLGDTQYF
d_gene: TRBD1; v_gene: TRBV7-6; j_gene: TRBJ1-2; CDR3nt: TGTGCCAGCACCCGGGACAGCCGGGAGGGCTACACCTTC; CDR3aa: CASTRDSREGYTF
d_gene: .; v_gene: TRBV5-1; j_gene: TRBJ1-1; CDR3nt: TGCGCCAGCAGCCCCTCCCCCAGGGGTTCCACTGAAGCTTTCTTT; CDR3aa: CASSPSPRGSTEAFF
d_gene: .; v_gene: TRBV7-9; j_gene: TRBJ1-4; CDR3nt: TGTGCCAGCAGCTTAGCGTCTGGAGCCGAAAAACTGTTTTTT; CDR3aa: CASSLASGAEKLFF
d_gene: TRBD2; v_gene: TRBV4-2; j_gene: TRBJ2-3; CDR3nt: TGTGCCAGCAGCCGGGGACTAGCGGGGGGGTCGGGGACAGATACGCAGTATTTT; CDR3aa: CASSRGLAGGSGTDTQYF
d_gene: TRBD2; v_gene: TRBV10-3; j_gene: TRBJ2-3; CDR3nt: TGTGCCATCTCATACCTAGCGGGAGCACTTAATACGCAGTATTTT; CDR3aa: CAISYLAGALNTQYF
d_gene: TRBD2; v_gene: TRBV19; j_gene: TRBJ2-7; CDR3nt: TGTGCCAGTAGTACCGGACTAGCGGGATTACCCTACGAGCAGTACTTC; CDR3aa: CASSTGLAGLPYEQYF
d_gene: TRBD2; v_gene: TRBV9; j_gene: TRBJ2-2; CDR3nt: TGTGCCAGCAGCCCCGGACTAGCGGGGGCTCTGAACACCGGGGAGCTGTTTTTT; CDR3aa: CASSPGLAGALNTGELFF
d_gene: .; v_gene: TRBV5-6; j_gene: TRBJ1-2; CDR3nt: TGTGCCAGCAGTTCTAAGGGGCGAGTCTTCTATGGCTACACCTTC; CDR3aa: CASSSKGRVFYGYTF